This T cell receptor (beta chain) was identified in a study of cytomegalovirus exposure and HLA in healthy donors. The CDR3 runs to 16 residues. Germline-derived CDR1 and CDR2 are SEHNR and FQNEAQ (reference sequence). Trimming took off 5 bases at V and 6 bases at J, with 19 bases between the two ends. Points from the study as a whole: An apparent linkage of common viral pathogens to several of the most significant clusters emerged in a later analysis. As a later analysis showed, a missense DCLRE1C variant was linked to trimming of TCR beta V- and J-genes. As confirmed in vitro, a few CMV-associated chains were specific for CMV antigens. An observed cluster of highly shared sequence variants was recorded as a likely sequencing artifact.

A multiplex PCR was run with 60 Vbeta primers and 13 Jbeta primers. TCRdb keeps only in-frame clones here, not all; method: immunoSEQ multiplex PCR. This sample carries 150,000 or so clones, roughly 72% of them seen once, and the ten largest clones take approximately 2.3%. As regards this clone: The antigen is unknown.

Sequenced input: PBMCs. This chain joins TRBV7-9 and TRBJ1-4; weak D call: TRBD1 (6 bases). The source is a man under 40 in good health and CMV-seronegative. For the CDR3, the DNA is TGTGCCAGCAGCCCCGGGACATTCCCCGCGGATGAAAAACTGTTTTTT. Protein: CASSPGTFPADEKLFF.